This T cell receptor (beta chain) derives from a study of T cell changes during pregnancy in multiple sclerosis. Clones were read by immunoSEQ multiplex PCR, and TCRdb kept only the in-frame ones, dropping some. The sample includes roughly 87,000 clones, around 93% of them seen just once. CDR1 ENHRY and CDR2 SYGVKD come from the germline V gene. The CDR3 is 15 residues long. V was clipped by 3 bases and J by 2 bases; unmatched bases: 3. The chain employs TRBV10-3 and TRBJ2-5; 10 bases fit TRBD2. The material was peripheral blood, obtained in the third trimester of pregnancy. This clonotype was sampled from a female donor in good health, enrolled as a control in a pregnancy study. The CDR3 loop is CAISDWTSGQETQYF. The CDR3, as DNA: TGTGCCATCAGTGATTGGACTAGCGGTCAAGAGACCCAGTACTTC.